Following are 23 T cell receptor beta chains from one sample sequenced in a study of T cells after yellow fever vaccination. One entry per CDR3 protein results from TCRdb running MiXCR on the 5' RACE reads. The table records hundreds of thousands of distinct CDR3 sequences, approximately 13% of them present only once. The sample consisted of PBMCs, taken on the day of the yellow fever booster vaccination. The receptors here all came from a man aged 25-45 years who received the YFV17D yellow fever vaccine.

The gene calls are TRBV11-2 and TRBJ2-1; TRBD2 agrees at 14 bases. CDR3 size: 17 residues. Trimming at V came to 3 bases and at J to 5 bases, leaving 6 bases not matched to a gene. CDR1 is SGHAT and CDR2 is FQNNGV in the germline V gene. In DNA form, the CDR3 reads TGTGCCAGCAGCTTGGGACTAGCGGGAGTAAGCGACAATGAGCAGTTCTTC. Its translation is CASSLGLAGVSDNEQFF.

The chain joins TRBV24-1 to TRBJ2-5; no clear D. CDR3 length: 11 residues. Germline loops: CDR1 KGHDR, CDR2 SFDVKD. V lost 4 bases and J 9 bases, leaving 8 bases between the germline ends. The CDR3 nucleotides are TGTGCCACCAGTGAAGGAATGTCCCAGTACTTC. It translates to CATSEGMSQYF.

This clonotype has more than one count but fewer than ten. This sequence joins TRBV4-3 and TRBJ2-1; D not certain. The ends were cut back, 6 bases at V and 0 bases at J, with 12 bases in the middle. This CDR3 contains 15 residues. The germline CDR1 and CDR2 sequences are LGHNA and YSLEER. CDR3 in DNA: TGCGCCAGCAGGCCGACTGCTTTCTCCTACAATGAGCAGTTCTTC. Translation: CASRPTAFSYNEQFF.

This clonotype was counted ten times or more. V usage is TRBV5-6 and J usage is TRBJ1-5, with D perhaps TRBD1 (5 bases). The CDR3 extends over 14 amino acids. Germline CDR1 reads SGHDT; CDR2 reads YYEEEE. V was trimmed by 0 bases and J by 4 bases, leaving 8 bases between them. The CDR3 nucleotides read TGTGCCAGCAGCTTGGGACAGCTAAATCAGCCCCAGCATTTT. It is translated as CASSLGQLNQPQHF.

This clonotype was detected ten times or more. V gene TRBV4-3 combines with J gene TRBJ2-5; 9 nucleotides line up with TRBD2. Trimming cost V 4 bases and J 2 bases; bases outside gene matches: 8. The CDR3 totals 16 residues. CDR1 is LGHNA, CDR2 YSLEER, per germline. In DNA, the CDR3 is TGCGCCAGCAGCCCCGCGGCGGGAGGGGGGCAAGAGACCCAGTACTTC. Translating it yields CASSPAAGGGQETQYF.

This clonotype was counted a few times. The chain combines TRBV12-3 or TRBV12-4 with TRBJ2-2; unclear D gene. The CDR3 is 15 residues long. The V end was cut by 6 bases, the J end by 1 base, with 12 bases between. The CDR3 sequence: CASSAVGMNTGELFF. In DNA form, the CDR3 reads TGTGCCAGCAGCGCGGTGGGGATGAACACCGGGGAGCTGTTTTTT.

The chain uses TRBV7-2 and TRBJ1-2; a possible D gene is TRBD1 (6 bases). The CDR3 loop spans 14 amino acids. Between the trimmed V and J ends, which lost 5 bases and 4 bases, there was a span of 14 bases. In germline, CDR1 is SGHTA, CDR2 FQGNSA. CDR3 bases: TGTGCCAGCAGCCCACCCAGGGGTGGCTATGGCTACACCTTC. Its protein is CASSPPRGGYGYTF.

The chain uses TRBV5-1 and TRBJ1-1; D is undetermined. Trimming stripped 0 bases from V and 2 bases from J, with 11 bases between. From germline, CDR1 is SGHRS and CDR2 YFSETQ. The CDR3 length is 15 residues. The CDR3 nucleotides are TGCGCCAGCAGCTTGGTGGGAGGGCGTAACACTGAAGCTTTCTTT. Protein sequence: CASSLVGGRNTEAFF.

The chain couples TRBV4-3 to TRBJ2-1; no definite D call. Germline CDR1 is LGHNA and CDR2 is YSLEER. V was pared by 0 bases and J by 9 bases, with 12 bases between. This CDR3 is built from 14 residues. CDR3 residues: CASSQDPAALEQFF. CDR3 nucleotide sequence: TGCGCCAGCAGCCAAGATCCAGCTGCACTTGAGCAGTTCTTC.

This clonotype was observed a few times. The V gene is TRBV6-2 or TRBV6-3, the J gene TRBJ2-1; 13 bases map to TRBD2. Trimming removed 4 bases from V and 6 bases from J; junction bases left unmatched: 9. The CDR3 consists of 17 residues. CDR1 is MNHEY and CDR2 is SVGEGT in the germline V gene. CDR3 DNA sequence: TGTGCCAGCAGTTTCCACACGACTAGCGGGAGGCCCAATGAGCAGTTCTTC. The encoded protein is CASSFHTTSGRPNEQFF.

The chain is built from TRBV20-1 and TRBJ2-7, with 8 bases identical to TRBD2. Germline loops: CDR1 DFQATT, CDR2 SNEGSKA (reference sequence). The CDR3 has 15 amino acids. V dropped 6 bases and J dropped 2; count of bases not matched to a gene: 12. The CDR3 region has the DNA TGCAGTGCCCAAGGAGTCGCGGGAGGAACCTACGAGCAGTACTTC. Amino acids: CSAQGVAGGTYEQYF.

This clonotype was seen a few times. The chain uses TRBV5-1 and TRBJ2-1, with 9 bases that match TRBD2. The V gene end was trimmed by 2 bases and the J gene end by 4 bases; junction bases not matched to a gene: 4. Germline CDR1 and CDR2: SGHRS and YFSETQ. The CDR3 has 15 residues. As DNA, the CDR3 is TGCGCCAGCAGCTTAGAGACTAGCGGATACAATGAGCAGTTCTTC. This translates into CASSLETSGYNEQFF.

This clonotype was observed a handful of times. V and J are TRBV12-5 and TRBJ1-1, with D hard to call. V lost 0 bases to trimming and J lost 3 bases, with 11 bases between them. The CDR3 totals 15 residues. CDR1 is LGHNT, CDR2 FRNRAP, per germline. The CDR3 spells CASGLVGSKYTEAFF. CDR3 bases: TGTGCTAGTGGTTTGGTAGGGTCCAAATACACTGAAGCTTTCTTT.

This clonotype has only a few counts. The rearrangement uses TRBV12-3 or TRBV12-4 and TRBJ1-4; D is ambiguous. Trimming removed 5 bases from V and 7 bases from J, with 17 bases in between. This CDR3 has 15 residues. The CDR3 DNA sequence: TGTGCCAGCAGTCCCGCGGCCGGTCTGGGTGAAAAACTGTTTTTT. This gives the protein CASSPAAGLGEKLFF.

This clonotype was seen a handful of times. The chain recombines TRBV4-3 with TRBJ2-1, with 8 bases matching TRBD2. The CDR3 loop spans 16 amino acids. V gave up 3 bases and J gave up 2 bases; unmatched junction bases: 6. CDR1 LGHNA and CDR2 YSLEER come from the germline V gene. CDR3 in DNA: TGCGCCAGCAGCCACGTCGGACTAGCTGCCTACAATGAGCAGTTCTTC. Residues: CASSHVGLAAYNEQFF.

The chain couples TRBV7-2 to TRBJ2-1; 11 bases agree with TRBD2. Trimming at V came to 1 base and at J to 9 bases, leaving 2 bases not matched to a gene. CDR3 length equals 14 residues. Germline CDR1 is SGHTA and CDR2 is FQGNSA. The chain's CDR3 is CASSLVAGGREQFF. CDR3 DNA sequence: TGTGCCAGCAGCTTAGTAGCGGGAGGGCGTGAGCAGTTCTTC.

This clonotype occurred a few times. The rearrangement links TRBV20-1 to TRBJ2-7; D ambiguous. Germline assignment: CDR1 DFQATT and CDR2 SNEGSKA (reference sequence). CDR3 length equals 13 residues. The V and J ends lost 7 bases and 3 bases respectively, with 16 bases between them. Written as DNA, the CDR3 is TGCAGTGGAACCGGGCCGACGAACTACGAGCAGTACTTC. Its translation is CSGTGPTNYEQYF.

This clonotype turned up a few times. The V call is TRBV20-1, the J call TRBJ2-2, with 9 bases matching TRBD1. This CDR3 is built from 14 residues. The trim removed 4 bases at V and 5 bases at J, leaving 5 bases unmatched. CDR1 DFQATT and CDR2 SNEGSKA come from the germline V gene (reference sequence). The CDR3: CSANRGQGTGELFF. The CDR3 coding sequence is TGCAGTGCTAACAGGGGGCAAGGGACCGGGGAGCTGTTTTTT.

There are a few counts of this clonotype. The rearrangement joins TRBV7-2 to TRBJ2-5, with 11 nucleotides matching TRBD2. Germline V gives CDR1 SGHTA, CDR2 FQGNSA. The trim removed 3 bases at V and 4 bases at J, leaving 7 bases unmatched. There are 16 residues in the CDR3. CDR3 sequence reads: CASSFPSGRRGETQYF. CDR3 coding DNA: TGTGCCAGCAGCTTCCCTAGCGGGAGGAGGGGAGAGACCCAGTACTTC. Drawing the rest from reference TRBV7-2 and TRBJ2-5, the complete variable domain is GAGVSQSPSNKVTEKGKDVELRCDPISGHTALYWYRQSLGQGLEFLIYFQGNSAPDKSGLPSDRFSAERTGGSVSTLTIQRTQQEDSAVYLCASSFPSGRRGETQYFGPGTRLLVL.

The sample holds many counts of this clonotype. This chain joins TRBV7-2 and TRBJ1-5, with 10 positions matching TRBD1. CDR3 size: 12 residues. Germline V CDR1 and CDR2: SGHTA, FQGNSA. V shed 6 bases, J shed 11 bases, and the junction held 4 bases outside the gene matches. CDR3 nucleotides: TGTGCCAGCAGTCCCGGGACAGGGGCCCAGCATTTT. This gives the protein CASSPGTGAQHF.

This clonotype was counted many times. The V and J genes are TRBV20-1 and TRBJ2-3; D unclear. CDR1 and CDR2 (germline): DFQATT, SNEGSKA (reference sequence). The CDR3 is 10 residues long. The ends were cut back, 6 bases at V and 3 bases at J, with 4 bases in the middle. The chain's CDR3 is CSAPTDTQYF. The CDR3 DNA is TGCAGTGCCCCTACAGATACGCAGTATTTT.

The chain joins TRBV7-2 to TRBJ1-2; D is unclear. The ends were cut back, 1 base at V and 8 bases at J, with 11 bases in the middle. CDR3 length equals 13 residues. The germline V gene has CDR1 SGHTA and CDR2 FQGNSA. This CDR3 is CASSLGRVEGYTF. The CDR3 nucleotides are TGTGCCAGCAGCTTAGGTCGAGTCGAAGGCTACACCTTC.

The chain is built from TRBV7-2 and TRBJ2-1, with TRBD1 identical over 8 bases. Germline CDR1 is SGHTA and CDR2 is FQGNSA. The CDR3 runs 15 residues. The junction had 9 bases not matched to a gene; V was cut back by 2 bases and J by 9 bases. The CDR3, as DNA: TGTGCCAGCAGCTTAATCCAGGGGGCGATCGGTGAGCAGTTCTTC. Translated: CASSLIQGAIGEQFF.